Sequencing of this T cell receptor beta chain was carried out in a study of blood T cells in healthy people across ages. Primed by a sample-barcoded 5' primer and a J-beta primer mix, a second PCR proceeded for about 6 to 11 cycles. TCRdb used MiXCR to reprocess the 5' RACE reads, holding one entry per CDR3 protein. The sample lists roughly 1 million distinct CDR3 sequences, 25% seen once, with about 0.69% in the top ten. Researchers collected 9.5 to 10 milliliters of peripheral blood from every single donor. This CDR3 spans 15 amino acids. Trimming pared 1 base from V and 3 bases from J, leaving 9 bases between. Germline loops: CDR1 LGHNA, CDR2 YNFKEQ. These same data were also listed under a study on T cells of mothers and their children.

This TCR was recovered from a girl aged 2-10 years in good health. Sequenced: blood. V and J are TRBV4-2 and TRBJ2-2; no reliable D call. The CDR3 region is CASSQAWTDTGELFF. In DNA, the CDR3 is TGTGCCAGCAGCCAAGCCTGGACGGACACCGGGGAGCTGTTTTTT.